This TCR beta chain was found in a study of blood T cell repertoires in COVID-19. Study details: Acute-phase and convalescent COVID-19 samples originated in the United States, Italy and Spain. PBMCs, B-cell-depleted T cells, or T cells provided the cDNA or gDNA that made up the material.

The CDR3 is made up of 15 amino acids. From germline, CDR1 is MDHEN and CDR2 SYDVKM. The ends were cut back, 3 bases at V and 0 bases at J, with 12 bases in the middle. The table lists this clone with a count of one. Per the original data handling: Scientists estimated how many nucleated cells there were by amplifying reference gene primers. The protocol was immunoSEQ multiplex PCR, while the TCRdb copy is restricted to in-frame clones and leaves out a portion. The D gene and trimming were derived from the DNA, and the V and J assignments and clone size from that table. The sample carries about 310,000 clones, around 87% recorded once.

The sequence derives from a woman in her forties or fifties who had recovered from COVID-19. The V gene is TRBV28, the J gene TRBJ2-7; D gene ambiguous. Specimen: peripheral blood. The DNA of the CDR3 is TGTGCCAGCAGTTTCGGCAGGTCCAGCTCCTACGAGCAGTACTTC. It specifies CASSFGRSSSYEQYF.